One T cell receptor (beta chain) is described in this entry. Antigen: not known. The data were taken from a study of cytomegalovirus exposure and HLA in healthy donors. This PCR relied on a set of 60 Vbeta primers and 13 Jbeta primers. The protocol was immunoSEQ multiplex PCR, while the TCRdb copy is restricted to in-frame clones and leaves out a portion. The sample lists about 120,000 clones, over 70% occurring once. The CDR3 totals 14 residues. V lost 4 bases, J lost 9 bases, and 13 bases stayed unmatched. CDR1 and CDR2 from the germline V gene are SQVTM and ANQGSEA. The study's findings and limits: In an earlier analysis, most TCR beta V segments were productive about 87% or about 30% of the time.

The TCR was taken from a female donor in good health and CMV-seropositive. The rearrangement joins TRBV29-1 to TRBJ2-3, with TRBD1 identical over 7 bases. The sample consisted of PBMCs. The CDR3 loop is CSVGIQDRPGTQYF. CDR3 nucleotides: TGCAGCGTTGGGATACAGGACAGGCCAGGAACGCAGTATTTT.